The 31 T cell receptor beta chains below were found in one sample sequenced in a study of T cells in Graves' hyperthyroidism and ophthalmopathy. Amplified TCR beta CDR3 regions came from RNA transcripts. TCR CDR3 regions were first amplified by RT-PCR with HTBI primers. Via MiXCR, TCRdb re-called the multiplex PCR reads, giving one row per CDR3 protein. This sample yields 640,000 or so distinct CDR3 sequences, of which 13% to 15% are seen a single time; roughly 6.9% belongs to the top ten. Material: blood. These receptor sequences come from a woman in her late teens or twenties with Graves' ophthalmopathy.

There are many counts of this clonotype. This chain uses TRBV9 with TRBJ1-5; D not certain. The CDR3 covers 13 residues. Trimming left V 0 bases short and J 3 bases short, with 4 bases between. Germline CDR1 and CDR2: SGDLS and YYNGEE. CDR3 loop: CASSVEPNQPQHF. CDR3 nucleotides: TGTGCCAGCAGCGTAGAGCCCAATCAGCCCCAGCATTTT. Based on the CDR3 plus reference TRBV9 and TRBJ1-5, the full variable domain is DSGVTQTPKHLITATGQRVTLRCSPRSGDLSVYWYQQSLDQGLQFLIQYYNGEERAKGNILERFSAQQFPDLHSELNLSSLELGDSALYFCASSVEPNQPQHFGDGTRLSIL.

This clonotype was counted at least ten times. V gene TRBV7-8 combines with J gene TRBJ2-3; TRBD1 or TRBD2 may be the D gene (6 bases each). Per germline, CDR1 SGHVS and CDR2 FQNEAQ. The ends were cut back, 0 bases at V and 6 bases at J, with 13 bases in the middle. This CDR3 has 15 amino acids. In DNA form, the CDR3 reads TGTGCCAGCAGCTTAGCCGGGAGAGGGGGGGATACGCAGTATTTT. It yields the protein CASSLAGRGGDTQYF.

The chain joins TRBV2 to TRBJ2-3; D uncertain. Germline lookup yields CDR1 SNHLY and CDR2 FYNNEI. Trimming pared 3 bases from V and 2 bases from J, leaving 15 bases between. This CDR3 has 16 amino acids. The CDR3 DNA follows: TGTGCCAGCAGTGAGGAAGGCCTTACCGCCACAGATACGCAGTATTTT. It yields the protein CASSEEGLTATDTQYF.

This clonotype was counted ten times or more. The chain carries TRBV28 and TRBJ2-7, with 7 bases identical to TRBD2. The CDR3 loop spans 13 amino acids. J was trimmed by 2 bases and V by 5 bases; bases with no gene match: 3. Germline V CDR1 and CDR2: MDHEN, SYDVKM. CDR3 residues: CASSPTSPYEQYF. CDR3 bases: TGTGCCAGCAGTCCGACTAGCCCCTACGAGCAGTACTTC.

This clonotype has more than one count but fewer than ten. The genes are TRBV12-3 or TRBV12-4 and TRBJ2-7; D not resolved. Trimming cost V 7 bases and J 2 bases, with 12 bases left between them. The length of the CDR3 is 13 residues. DNA of the CDR3: TGTGCCAGCACGGACGGTTCGACCTACGAGCAGTACTTC. Amino acids: CASTDGSTYEQYF.

This clonotype has a count of ten or more. The rearrangement joins TRBV30 to TRBJ2-7; D is undetermined. Trimming pared 3 bases from V and 4 bases from J, leaving 10 bases between. There are 12 residues in the CDR3. CDR1 is GTSNPN, CDR2 SVGIG, per germline (reference sequence). This CDR3 reads CAWSRSRYEQYF. In DNA form, the CDR3 reads TGTGCCTGGAGCCGCAGTCGGTACGAGCAGTACTTC.

The table lists this clonotype with many counts. V usage is TRBV2 and J usage is TRBJ1-1, with no clear D. This CDR3 region has 15 residues. V lost 7 bases and J lost 3, with 18 bases in between. Germline CDR1 is SNHLY and CDR2 is FYNNEI. The DNA for the CDR3 is TGTGCCAGCAAACCCCGATCGGGAGTGGACACTGAAGCTTTCTTT. It codes for CASKPRSGVDTEAFF.

There are many counts of this clonotype. This chain uses TRBV30 with TRBJ1-2, with D possibly TRBD1 on 5 matching bases. The CDR3 runs 13 residues. Germline CDR1 and CDR2: GTSNPN and SVGIG (reference sequence). The V end was cut by 0 bases, the J end by 7 bases, with 12 bases between. DNA for the CDR3: TGTGCCTGGAGTGTGGATGGGGCGATTGGCTACACCTTC. Translation: CAWSVDGAIGYTF.

This clonotype was found a few times. This CDR3 is CSARESARLTYEQYF. The CDR3 region has the DNA TGCAGTGCTAGAGAATCCGCTCGGCTTACCTACGAGCAGTACTTC. The rearrangement uses TRBV20-1 and TRBJ2-7, with D hard to call. Trimming left V 0 bases short and J 2 bases short, with 14 bases between. This CDR3 contains 15 residues. Germline CDR1 DFQATT, CDR2 SNEGSKA (reference sequence).

The sample holds many counts of this clonotype. The rearrangement links TRBV18 to TRBJ1-4; D not resolved. With 4 bases removed from V and 3 bases from J, the gap between germline ends came to 12 bases. CDR1 and CDR2 from the germline V gene are KGHSH and LQKENI. The length of the CDR3 is 15 residues. The CDR3 DNA reads as TGTGCCAGCTCACTCGGGAAGAAGGCTAATGAAAAACTGTTTTTT. Its translation is CASSLGKKANEKLFF.

The rearrangement joins TRBV6-1 to TRBJ1-2; D gene ambiguous. This CDR3 has 13 residues. Trimming took off 7 bases at V and 4 bases at J, with 13 bases between the two ends. Germline V gene lookup returns CDR1 MNHNS and CDR2 SASEGT. The CDR3 here is CASTAGNFYGYTF. The CDR3 nucleotides read TGTGCCAGCACGGCAGGAAATTTCTATGGCTACACCTTC.

This clonotype was observed at least ten times. The V and J genes are TRBV28 and TRBJ2-2; no definite D call. Trimming cost V 2 bases and J 3 bases, with 7 bases left between them. Germline CDR1 and CDR2: MDHEN and SYDVKM. This CDR3 has 14 residues. This CDR3 reads CASSLLTYTGELFF. CDR3 coding DNA: TGTGCCAGCAGTTTACTCACCTACACCGGGGAGCTGTTTTTT.

This clonotype appeared a few times. The chain is built from TRBV4-2 and TRBJ2-1; no definite D call. This CDR3 spans 15 amino acids. The V and J ends lost 6 bases and 1 base respectively, with 13 bases between them. Germline V gives CDR1 LGHNA, CDR2 YNFKEQ. The DNA for the CDR3 is TGTGCCAGCAGTAGACTGCCGTCTTCCTACAATGAGCAGTTCTTC. Translation: CASSRLPSSYNEQFF.

In this sample, this clonotype turned up many times. The chain employs TRBV20-1 and TRBJ1-1; D is undetermined. Germline CDR1 and CDR2: DFQATT and SNEGSKA (reference sequence). Trimming stripped 2 bases from V and 1 base from J, with 2 bases between. The CDR3 length is 11 residues. The CDR3 DNA reads as TGCAGTGCTAGACAGAACACTGAAGCTTTCTTT. Translation gives CSARQNTEAFF.

Only a few counts were recorded for this clonotype. The chain is built from TRBV6-5 and TRBJ2-3, with TRBD2 matching 9 bases. The germline V gene encodes CDR1 MNHEY and CDR2 SVGAGI. The V gene end was trimmed by 2 bases and the J gene end by 3 bases; junction bases not matched to a gene: 6. The CDR3 is 16 residues long. CDR3 sequence reads: CASSYNAGGGTDTQYF. The CDR3 nucleotides are TGTGCCAGCAGTTACAACGCGGGAGGGGGAACAGATACGCAGTATTTT.

The rearrangement links TRBV2 to TRBJ2-5, with a tentative D call TRBD2 (6 bases). The CDR3 has 19 residues. Germline-derived CDR1 and CDR2 are SNHLY and FYNNEI. V was clipped by 1 base and J by 9 bases, with 30 bases between them. DNA for the CDR3: TGTGCCAGCAGTGAAGATGGGCGGGAAGAGGTGGGTCCAAATTTGGCCCAGTACTTC. It is translated as CASSEDGREEVGPNLAQYF.

This clonotype was seen at least ten times. The chain carries TRBV28 and TRBJ2-7, with TRBD2 as a possible D gene (5 bases). V shed 0 bases and J shed 0 bases, with 15 bases lying between them. The CDR3 is made up of 17 amino acids. Looked up from germline, CDR1 is MDHEN and CDR2 is SYDVKM. CDR3 sequence (DNA): TGTGCCAGCAGTTTATGGGCCCCAGCGGAGATCTCCTACGAGCAGTACTTC. Amino acids: CASSLWAPAEISYEQYF.

This clonotype occurred many times. For the CDR3, the DNA is TGTGCCAGCAGCGCTGGACTAGCGAAAGAGACCCAGTACTTC. This encodes CASSAGLAKETQYF. V gene TRBV11-2 combines with J gene TRBJ2-5; 9 bases align to TRBD2. The ends lost 5 bases at V and 3 bases at J; junction bases unmatched: 4. The germline CDR1 and CDR2 sequences are SGHAT and FQNNGV. The CDR3 has 14 amino acids.

The table lists this clonotype with many counts. The chain uses TRBV20-1 and TRBJ1-1; D remains unclear. V was pared by 6 bases and J by 0 bases, with 14 bases between. Germline V lookup: CDR1 DFQATT, CDR2 SNEGSKA (reference sequence). The CDR3 contains 14 residues. The CDR3 region has the DNA TGCAGTGCCGCCTCGAGGGCGATGAACACTGAAGCTTTCTTT. It is translated as CSAASRAMNTEAFF.

This clonotype was detected many times. The chain joins TRBV12-3 or TRBV12-4 to TRBJ2-1; TRBD1 matches 7 bases. The CDR3 has 15 residues. Trimming removed 5 bases from V and 12 bases from J; junction bases left unmatched: 16. In DNA, the CDR3 is TGTGCCAGCAGTCCGTCAGGGGGAGCCGTGGGGATGCAGTTCTTC. Its protein is CASSPSGGAVGMQFF.

Notes on this clonotype: One end of the junction does not line up with germline, which may come from a read error. The chain uses TRBV9 and TRBJ2-7; TRBD1 aligns across 9 bases. CDR1 and CDR2 from the germline V gene are SGDLS and YYNGEE. The CDR3 extends over 15 amino acids. CDR3 in amino acids: CASTVQGALPHEQYF. Here the CDR3 DNA reads TGTGCCAGCACCGTACAGGGGGCGCTCCCCCACGAGCAGTACTTC. The entire variable domain, with the rest obtained from reference TRBV9 and TRBJ2-7, is as follows: DSGVTQTPKHLITATGQRVTLRCSPRSGDLSVYWYQQSLDQGLQFLIQYYNGEERAKGNILERFSAQQFPDLHSELNLSSLELGDSALYFCASTVQGALPHEQYFGPGTRLTVT.

This clonotype was observed many times. The chain joins TRBV3-1 to TRBJ1-2; D remains unclear. The ends were cut back, 6 bases at V and 0 bases at J, with 11 bases in the middle. Germline assignment: CDR1 LGHDT and CDR2 YNNKEL (reference sequence). CDR3 length equals 14 residues. The DNA of the CDR3 is TGTGCCAGCAGTCAATTAGGCCCTAACTATGGCTACACCTTC. Amino acid sequence: CASSQLGPNYGYTF.

This clonotype appeared many times. The chain employs TRBV11-3 and TRBJ2-3; perhaps TRBD1 as D (5 bases). Trimming shortened V by 4 bases and J by 1 base, and 12 bases separated the two germline ends. This CDR3 spans 15 amino acids. The germline gives CDR1 SGHNT, CDR2 YENEEA. CDR3 region: CASSSGIVGTDTQYF. CDR3 coding DNA: TGTGCCAGCAGCTCAGGGATCGTGGGCACAGATACGCAGTATTTT.

This clonotype has only a few counts. The chain employs TRBV19 and TRBJ2-1; D unclear. V was pared by 5 bases and J by 0 bases, with 8 bases between. The CDR3 loop spans 14 amino acids. Germline CDR1 is LNHDA and CDR2 is SQIVND (reference sequence). This CDR3 reads CASSVSSSYNEQFF. CDR3 nucleotide sequence: TGTGCCAGTAGTGTGTCTAGCTCCTACAATGAGCAGTTCTTC.

The chain joins TRBV7-9 to TRBJ1-5, with 10 bases fitting TRBD1. With V trimmed by 5 bases and J by 4 bases, 5 bases remained unmatched. Per the germline V gene, CDR1 is SEHNR and CDR2 is FQNEAQ (reference sequence). The CDR3 runs to 15 residues. The DNA of the CDR3 is TGTGCCAGCAGCCTGGCGGGACAGGGGAATCAGCCCCAGCATTTT. Amino acid sequence: CASSLAGQGNQPQHF.

This clonotype was found a few times. This sequence may be a read error, since a much larger clone differs from it by one base. V is TRBV28 and J is TRBJ2-5; D is possibly TRBD2 (7 bases). The tail of the sequence fits TRBJ2-1 better, so the J call may be wrong. Germline V gives CDR1 MDHEN, CDR2 SYDVKM. This CDR3 has 15 residues. CDR3 nucleotides: TGTGCCAGCAGACCCGGGGGGCTAAAACAAGAGACCCAGTTCTTC. It specifies CASRPGGLKQETQFF.

The chain carries TRBV19 and TRBJ1-1, with TRBD1 as a possible D gene (6 bases). There are 14 residues in the CDR3. The V gene lost 7 bases and the J gene lost 4 bases, with 16 bases spanning the gap. Germline V gene data show CDR1 as LNHDA and CDR2 as SQIVND (reference sequence). CDR3 sequence: CASNQQGSATEAFF. The CDR3 DNA follows: TGTGCCAGTAATCAACAGGGATCTGCCACTGAAGCTTTCTTT. The full variable domain, with the rest looked up from reference TRBV19 and TRBJ1-1, is DGGITQSPKYLFRKEGQNVTLSCEQNLNHDAMYWYRQDPGQGLRLIYYSQIVNDFQKGDIAEGYSVSREKKESFPLTVTSAQKNPTAFYLCASNQQGSATEAFFGQGTRLTVV.

This clonotype has ten or more counts. The chain uses TRBV6-6 and TRBJ2-1; 7 positions agree with TRBD2. CDR1 and CDR2 (germline): MNHNY, SVGAGI (reference sequence). V shed 0 bases, J shed 7 bases, and the junction held 6 bases outside the gene matches. The CDR3 is made up of 15 amino acids. The CDR3 here is CASSYSAGAGNEQFF. In DNA, the CDR3 is TGTGCCAGCAGTTACTCGGCGGGAGCAGGGAATGAGCAGTTCTTC.

The V and J genes are TRBV11-3 and TRBJ2-5, with D uncertain. Trimming cost V 5 bases and J 3 bases, with 13 bases left between them. Germline V gene data show CDR1 as SGHNT and CDR2 as YENEEA. This CDR3 comprises 14 residues. Written as DNA, the CDR3 is TGTGCCAGCAGCCTGGGGATGTCCGAAGAGACCCAGTACTTC. Translating gives CASSLGMSEETQYF.

The V and J genes are TRBV6-2 or TRBV6-3 and TRBJ2-5, with 7 positions matching TRBD1. The CDR3 loop spans 14 amino acids. Germline V gene data show CDR1 as MNHEY and CDR2 as SVGEGT. Unmatched junction bases numbered 10, after V lost 8 bases and J lost 4 bases. CDR3 coding DNA: TGTGCCAGCGCTGATACAGGGGCAGGAGAGACCCAGTACTTC. Encoded protein: CASADTGAGETQYF.

This clonotype was counted many times. The rearrangement joins TRBV28 to TRBJ2-7, with 14 bases matching TRBD2. Germline CDR1 is MDHEN and CDR2 is SYDVKM. The CDR3 contains 17 residues. V shed 3 bases and J 2 bases; nucleotides not matched to a gene: 6. The DNA for the CDR3 is TGTGCCAGCAGTTTTCTCATGACTAGCGGGAGGGCCTACGAGCAGTACTTC. Residues: CASSFLMTSGRAYEQYF.